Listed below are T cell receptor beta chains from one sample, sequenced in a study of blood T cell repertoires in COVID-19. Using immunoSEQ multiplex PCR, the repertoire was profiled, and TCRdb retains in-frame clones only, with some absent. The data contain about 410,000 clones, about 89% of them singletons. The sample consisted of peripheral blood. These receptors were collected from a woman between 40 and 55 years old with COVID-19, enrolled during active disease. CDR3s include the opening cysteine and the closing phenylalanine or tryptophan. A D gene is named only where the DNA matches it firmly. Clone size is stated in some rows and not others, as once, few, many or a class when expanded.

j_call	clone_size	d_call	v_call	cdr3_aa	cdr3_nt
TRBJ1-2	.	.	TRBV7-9	CASSAKIRSAYGYTF	TGTGCCAGCAGCGCCAAGATACGGTCTGCCTATGGCTACACCTTC
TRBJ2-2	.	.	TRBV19	CASSYRSGELFF	TGTGCCAGTAGTTACAGAAGCGGGGAGCTGTTTTTT
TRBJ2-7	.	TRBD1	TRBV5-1	CASSTETGGSTYEQYF	TGCGCCAGCAGCACGGAAACAGGGGGTTCAACCTACGAGCAGTACTTC
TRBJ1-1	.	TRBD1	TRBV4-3	CASSHSPDRAINTEAFF	TGCGCCAGCAGCCACTCCCCAGACAGGGCAATAAACACTGAAGCTTTCTTT
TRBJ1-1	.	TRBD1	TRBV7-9	CASSSSSGQLTEAFF	TGTGCCAGCAGCTCAAGCTCGGGACAGTTGACTGAAGCTTTCTTT
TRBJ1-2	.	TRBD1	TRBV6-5	CASSYSRTGGNYGYTF	TGTGCCAGCAGTTATTCGCGGACAGGGGGAAACTATGGCTACACCTTC
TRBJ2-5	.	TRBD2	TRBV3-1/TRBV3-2	CASSPTSGNSQETQYF	TGTGCCAGCAGTCCGACTAGCGGCAACTCACAAGAGACCCAGTACTTC
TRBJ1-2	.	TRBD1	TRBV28	CASSPIGQYRGANYGYTF	TGTGCCAGCAGTCCTATCGGGCAATACAGGGGTGCTAACTATGGCTACACCTTC
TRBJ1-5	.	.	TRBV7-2	CASSQTQGRNQPQHF	TGTGCCAGCAGTCAAACCCAGGGGAGAAATCAGCCCCAGCATTTT
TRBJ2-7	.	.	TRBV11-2	CASSLDEGVRRYF	TGTGCCAGCAGCTTAGATGAGGGGGTACGGCGGTACTTC
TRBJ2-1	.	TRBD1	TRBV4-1	CASSRRTGNNEQFF	TGCGCCAGCAGCCGCCGGACAGGTAACAATGAGCAGTTCTTC
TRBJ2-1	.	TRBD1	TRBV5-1	CASSPTGGLDNEQFF	TGCGCCAGCAGCCCTACAGGGGGCCTGGACAATGAGCAGTTCTTC
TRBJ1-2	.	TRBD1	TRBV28	CASSLNRGGYTF	TGTGCCAGCAGTTTAAACAGGGGTGGCTACACCTTC
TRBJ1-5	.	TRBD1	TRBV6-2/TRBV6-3	CASSSGGAGNQPQHF	TGTGCCAGCAGCTCAGGGGGCGCGGGCAATCAGCCCCAGCATTTT
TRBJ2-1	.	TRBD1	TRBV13	CASSEWTGDYNEQFF	TGTGCCAGCAGCGAATGGACAGGGGACTACAATGAGCAGTTCTTC
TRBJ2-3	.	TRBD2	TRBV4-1	CASSPNSGRDTQYF	TGCGCCAGCAGCCCCAATAGCGGGAGGGATACGCAGTATTTT
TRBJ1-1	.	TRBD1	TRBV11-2	CASSLGQGNTEAFF	TGTGCCAGCAGCTTAGGACAGGGGAACACTGAAGCTTTCTTT
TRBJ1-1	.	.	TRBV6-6	CASSYSAAGDGVAFF	TGTGCCAGCAGTTACTCCGCGGCGGGGGACGGGGTGGCTTTCTTT
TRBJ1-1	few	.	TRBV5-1	CASSSPDGQSRGTEAFF	TGCGCCAGCAGCTCGCCGGATGGGCAGTCGAGAGGGACTGAAGCTTTCTTT
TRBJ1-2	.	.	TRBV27	CASGYDGGGGRTNYGYTF	TGTGCCAGCGGATACGATGGGGGTGGAGGGAGAACTAACTATGGCTACACCTTC
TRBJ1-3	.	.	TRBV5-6	CASSLWRIIGPSSGNTIYF	TGTGCCAGCAGCTTGTGGAGGATTATAGGCCCGAGCTCTGGAAACACCATATATTTT
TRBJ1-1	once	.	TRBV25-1	CASRQYTEAFF	TGTGCCAGCAGGCAGTACACTGAAGCTTTCTTT
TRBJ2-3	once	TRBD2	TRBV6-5	CASKLAGTSTDTQYF	TGTGCCAGCAAACTAGCGGGGACTAGCACAGATACGCAGTATTTT
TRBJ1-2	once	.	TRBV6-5	CASSPGNYGYTF	TGTGCCAGCAGCCCCGGTAACTATGGCTACACCTTC
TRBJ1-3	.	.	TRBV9	CASSPATDSGNTIYF	TGTGCCAGCAGCCCGGCGACAGACTCTGGAAACACCATATATTTT
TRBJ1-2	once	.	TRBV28	CASSEGLGYYGYTF	TGTGCCAGCAGCGAGGGTCTAGGGTACTATGGCTACACCTTC
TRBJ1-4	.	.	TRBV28	CASRTALRGGANEKLFF	TGTGCCAGCAGGACCGCATTACGGGGGGGGGCTAATGAAAAACTGTTTTTT
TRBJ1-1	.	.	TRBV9	CASSVEKGEGTEAFF	TGTGCCAGCAGCGTAGAGAAGGGTGAGGGCACTGAAGCTTTCTTT
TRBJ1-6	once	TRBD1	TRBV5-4	CASSLMSQGAQGSPLHF	TGTGCCAGCAGCTTGATGTCACAGGGGGCGCAGGGCTCACCCCTCCACTTT
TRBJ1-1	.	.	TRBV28	CASSYGGNTEAFF	TGTGCCAGCAGTTACGGCGGGAACACTGAAGCTTTCTTT
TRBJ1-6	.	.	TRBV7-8	CASSLLGTKFDNSPLHF	TGTGCCAGCAGCTTATTGGGGACAAAGTTTGATAATTCACCCCTCCACTTT
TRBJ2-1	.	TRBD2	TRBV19	CASSIVHSGGEKFF	TGTGCCAGTAGTATCGTACATAGCGGGGGGGAGAAGTTCTTC
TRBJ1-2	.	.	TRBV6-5	CASTPSGGERYGYTF	TGTGCCAGCACTCCTTCGGGAGGGGAGCGCTATGGCTACACCTTC
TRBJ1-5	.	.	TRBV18	CASSPPGGVSNQPQHF	TGTGCCAGCTCACCTCCAGGCGGGGTAAGCAATCAGCCCCAGCATTTT
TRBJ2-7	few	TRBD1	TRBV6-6	CASSDSQMTGGHF	TGTGCCAGCAGTGATAGTCAAATGACAGGGGGCCACTTC
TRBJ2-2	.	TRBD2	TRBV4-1	CASSQDLGAAGTGELFF	TGCGCCAGCAGCCAAGATCTTGGGGCAGCGGGAACCGGGGAGCTGTTTTTT
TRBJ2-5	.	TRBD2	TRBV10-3	CATSPSGGVITGSETQYF	TGTGCCACGAGTCCTAGCGGGGGGGTAATAACGGGGTCAGAGACCCAGTACTTC
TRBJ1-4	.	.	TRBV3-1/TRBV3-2	CASSQVGSQVPNEKLFF	TGTGCCAGCAGCCAAGTAGGATCACAGGTCCCTAATGAAAAACTGTTTTTT
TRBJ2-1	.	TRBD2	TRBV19	CASSMGLAGAGEQFF	TGTGCCAGTAGTATGGGGCTAGCGGGTGCTGGTGAGCAGTTCTTC
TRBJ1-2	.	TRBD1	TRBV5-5	CASSVDRGLYGYTF	TGTGCCAGCAGCGTCGACAGGGGACTCTATGGCTACACCTTC
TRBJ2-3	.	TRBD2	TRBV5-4	CASSLDSGRTDTQYF	TGTGCCAGCAGCTTGGATAGCGGGAGGACAGATACGCAGTATTTT
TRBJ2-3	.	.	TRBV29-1	CSVEEGTDTQYF	TGCAGCGTTGAGGAGGGTACAGATACGCAGTATTTT
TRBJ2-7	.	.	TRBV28	CATTVGGRSSYEQYF	TGTGCCACCACCGTCGGCGGAAGGAGCTCCTACGAGCAGTACTTC
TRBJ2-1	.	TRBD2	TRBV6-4	CASSGLAGAYNEQFF	TGTGCCAGCAGTGGTCTAGCGGGGGCATACAATGAGCAGTTCTTC
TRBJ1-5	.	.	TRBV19	CASSIRDSNQPQHF	TGTGCCAGTAGTATCCGGGATAGCAATCAGCCCCAGCATTTT
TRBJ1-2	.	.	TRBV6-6	CASSRGEPTF	TGTGCCAGCAGCCGGGGGGAGCCCACCTTC
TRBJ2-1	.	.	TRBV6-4	CASRLEEGLSNEQFF	TGTGCCAGCCGGTTGGAGGAGGGGCTTTCAAATGAGCAGTTCTTC
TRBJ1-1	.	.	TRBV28	CASSFPYRKNTEAFF	TGTGCCAGCAGTTTTCCATACAGGAAGAACACTGAAGCTTTCTTT
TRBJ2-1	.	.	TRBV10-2	CASSEEREGVYNEQFF	TGCGCCAGCAGTGAAGAAAGGGAAGGGGTCTACAATGAGCAGTTCTTC
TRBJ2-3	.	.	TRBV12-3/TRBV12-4	CASSLGLTDTQYF	TGTGCCAGCAGTCTGGGACTCACAGATACGCAGTATTTT
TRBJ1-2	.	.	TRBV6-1	CASSEAGNYGYTF	TGTGCCAGCAGTGAGGCTGGCAACTATGGCTACACCTTC
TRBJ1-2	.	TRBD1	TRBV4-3	CASSQEFTGALGYTF	TGCGCCAGCAGCCAGGAATTCACAGGGGCGCTGGGCTACACCTTC
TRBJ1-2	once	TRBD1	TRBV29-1	CSVPGTENYGYTF	TGCAGCGTCCCAGGGACAGAGAACTATGGCTACACCTTC
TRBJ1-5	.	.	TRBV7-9	CASSLQGSQPQHF	TGTGCCAGCAGCTTACAGGGTAGTCAGCCCCAGCATTTT
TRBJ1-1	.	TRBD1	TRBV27	CASSLRQGNTEAFF	TGTGCCAGCAGTTTAAGACAGGGGAACACTGAAGCTTTCTTT
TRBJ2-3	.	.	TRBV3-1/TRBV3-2	CASSQASTADTQYF	TGTGCCAGCAGCCAAGCTTCTACGGCAGATACGCAGTATTTT
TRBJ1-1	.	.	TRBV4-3	CASSQELGALAFF	TGCGCCAGCAGCCAAGAACTGGGGGCATTAGCTTTCTTT
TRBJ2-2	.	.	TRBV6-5	CASSYSKGVGELFF	TGTGCCAGCAGTTACTCGAAGGGGGTCGGGGAGCTGTTTTTT